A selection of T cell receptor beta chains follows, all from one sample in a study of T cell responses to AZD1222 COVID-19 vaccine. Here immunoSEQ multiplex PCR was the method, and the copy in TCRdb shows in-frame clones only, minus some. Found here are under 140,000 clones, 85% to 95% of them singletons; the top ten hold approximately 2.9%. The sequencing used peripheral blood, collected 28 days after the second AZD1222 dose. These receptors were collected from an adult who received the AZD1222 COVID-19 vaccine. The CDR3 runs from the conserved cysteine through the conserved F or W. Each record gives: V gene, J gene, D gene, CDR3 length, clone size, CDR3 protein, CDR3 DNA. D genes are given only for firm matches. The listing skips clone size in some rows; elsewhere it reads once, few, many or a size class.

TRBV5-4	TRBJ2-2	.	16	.	CASSPRKGSGTGELFF	TGTGCCAGCAGCCCCCGGAAGGGATCGGGCACCGGGGAGCTGTTTTTT
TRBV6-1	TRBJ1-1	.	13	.	CASSEVTGTEAFF	TGTGCCAGCAGTGAAGTTACGGGGACTGAAGCTTTCTTT
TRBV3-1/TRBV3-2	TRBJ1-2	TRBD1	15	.	CASSRDRANSNGYTF	TGTGCCAGCAGCCGGGACAGGGCCAACTCAAATGGCTACACCTTC
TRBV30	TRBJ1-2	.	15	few	CAWSDGAPGLYGYTF	TGTGCCTGGAGTGATGGTGCCCCGGGGCTCTATGGCTACACCTTC
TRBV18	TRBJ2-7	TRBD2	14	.	CASQWTSGINEQYF	TGTGCCAGCCAATGGACTAGCGGGATTAACGAGCAGTACTTC
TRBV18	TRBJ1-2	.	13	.	CASSLNRVEGYTF	TGTGCCAGCTCACTTAACAGGGTGGAGGGCTACACCTTC
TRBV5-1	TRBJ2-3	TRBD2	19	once	CASSLELTSGISVGDTQYF	TGCGCCAGCAGCTTGGAGCTGACTAGCGGGATATCGGTGGGAGATACGCAGTATTTT
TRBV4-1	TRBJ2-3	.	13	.	CASSQDTKGSQYF	TGCGCCAGCAGCCAAGACACAAAAGGTTCGCAGTATTTT
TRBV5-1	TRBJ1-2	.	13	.	CASSSSGSRGYTF	TGCGCCAGCAGCTCGTCAGGGAGCCGCGGCTACACCTTC
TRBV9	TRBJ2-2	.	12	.	CASSVNPGELFF	TGTGCCAGCAGCGTCAATCCCGGGGAGCTGTTTTTT
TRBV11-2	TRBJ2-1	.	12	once	CASVAGRGEQFF	TGTGCCAGTGTTGCAGGGCGCGGTGAGCAGTTCTTC
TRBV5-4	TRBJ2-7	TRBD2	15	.	CASSLSLAGPYEQYF	TGTGCCAGCAGCTTGTCCCTAGCGGGACCCTACGAGCAGTACTTC